Each of the 19 T cell receptor beta chains below was sequenced from the same sample in a study of STAT3 mutations in large granular lymphocyte leukemia. General study findings and limits: Every T-LGLL patient had at least one immunodominant TCRbeta clonotype.

No cognate antigen is known for these TCRs. This table comes from immunoSEQ multiplex PCR, and its TCRdb copy is limited to in-frame clones, with some not included. The sample shows about 7,700 clones, about 69% of them seen only once. Sequenced sample: peripheral blood mononuclear cells. The receptors shown here come from a woman aged 40 to 49 with T-cell large granular lymphocyte leukemia. Some clones in this sample may be carry-over from other donors' samples.

The gene calls are TRBV18 and TRBJ2-5; D is perhaps TRBD2 (5 bases). V lost 6 bases and J 1 base, leaving 12 bases between the germline ends. Germline lookup yields CDR1 KGHSH and CDR2 LQKENI. CDR3 size: 14 residues. Here the CDR3 reads CASSQDLSQETQYF. The CDR3 region has the DNA TGTGCCAGCTCGCAGGACTTGAGCCAAGAGACCCAGTACTTC.

The rearrangement links TRBV7-9 to TRBJ1-2; 8 bases map to TRBD1. CDR1 is SEHNR and CDR2 is FQNEAQ in the germline V gene (reference sequence). The CDR3 runs 15 residues. V lost 5 bases and J lost 4; bases outside the gene matches: 9. The CDR3 DNA reads TGTGCCAGCAGCCACGACAGGGGACCGACCTATGGCTACACCTTC. Encoded protein: CASSHDRGPTYGYTF.

This chain uses TRBV29-1 with TRBJ1-1; TRBD1 matches at 8 bases. J lost 0 bases, V lost 5 bases, and 2 bases had no gene match. The germline V gene encodes CDR1 SQVTM and CDR2 ANQGSEA. The CDR3 consists of 13 residues. CDR3 protein: CSVRQGLNTEAFF. In DNA form, the CDR3 reads TGCAGCGTTCGACAGGGGTTGAACACTGAAGCTTTCTTT.

The chain has TRBV30 and TRBJ1-1; 7 bases agree with TRBD1. Trimming removed 1 base from V and 4 bases from J; junction bases left unmatched: 3. Germline lookup yields CDR1 GTSNPN and CDR2 SVGIG (reference sequence). This CDR3 region has 13 residues. In DNA form, the CDR3 reads TGTGCCTGGAGTGCTCACAGGGGCACTGAAGCTTTCTTT. It specifies CAWSAHRGTEAFF.

The V gene is TRBV6-6, the J gene TRBJ1-2; D ambiguous. CDR3 size: 13 residues. Germline loops: CDR1 MNHNY, CDR2 SVGAGI (reference sequence). With 2 bases removed from V and 8 bases from J, the gap between germline ends came to 12 bases. CDR3 in DNA: TGTGCCAGCAGTTACGAGGCGACTGGGGGCTACACCTTC. Its protein product is CASSYEATGGYTF.

The J gene is TRBJ1-1, the V gene TRBV5-1; perhaps TRBD1 as D (5 bases). Trimming took 4 bases from V and 1 from J, leaving 14 bases between them. CDR3 length: 15 amino acids. Germline-derived CDR1 and CDR2 are SGHRS and YFSETQ. CDR3: CASSVLSGSNTEAFF. The CDR3 DNA sequence: TGCGCCAGCAGCGTACTTTCAGGGTCGAACACTGAAGCTTTCTTT.

The chain employs TRBV7-9 and TRBJ2-7, with TRBD2 as a possible D gene (6 bases). Trimming removed 0 bases from V and 3 bases from J, with 18 bases in between. The germline V gene has CDR1 SEHNR and CDR2 FQNEAQ (reference sequence). The CDR3 totals 17 residues. CDR3 sequence: CASSLAPQGGRDYEQYF. The CDR3 nucleotides read TGTGCCAGCAGCTTAGCGCCCCAGGGAGGAAGGGACTACGAGCAGTACTTC.

The gene calls are TRBV18 and TRBJ1-1; no reliable D call. V was cut by 6 bases and J by 5 bases, with 10 bases left in between. The CDR3 is made up of 12 amino acids. The germline V gene encodes CDR1 KGHSH and CDR2 LQKENI. Here the CDR3 reads CASSAVRTEAFF. The CDR3 DNA sequence: TGTGCCAGCTCGGCCGTTAGGACTGAAGCTTTCTTT.

The rearrangement uses TRBV18 and TRBJ1-2, with D uncertain. Deletions cut 1 base from V and 6 bases from J, with 12 bases between. The CDR3 consists of 14 residues. The germline V gene has CDR1 KGHSH and CDR2 LQKENI. For the CDR3, the DNA is TGTGCCAGCTCACCACTTCCGGATTCACATGGCTACACCTTC. It codes for CASSPLPDSHGYTF.

The chain links TRBV6-1 to TRBJ2-7; D remains unclear. With 7 bases removed from V and 6 bases from J, the gap between germline ends came to 10 bases. The CDR3 consists of 11 residues. CDR1 MNHNS and CDR2 SASEGT come from the germline V gene. The CDR3 sequence is CASKGWSEQYF. The CDR3 bases are TGTGCCAGCAAAGGTTGGTCCGAGCAGTACTTC.

This clone was detected once. The chain has TRBV18 and TRBJ2-4; 7 positions agree with TRBD1. The CDR3 consists of 16 residues. V shed 2 bases, J shed 0 bases, and the junction held 4 bases outside the gene matches. Germline CDR1 reads KGHSH; CDR2 reads LQKENI. The CDR3 region is CASSPLAGGAKNIQYF. CDR3 DNA: TGTGCCAGCTCACCATTAGCAGGGGGAGCCAAAAACATTCAGTACTTC. Using reference TRBV18 and TRBJ2-4 for the parts outside the CDR3, the full variable domain is NAGVMQNPRHLVRRRGQEARLRCSPMKGHSHVYWYRQLPEEGLKFMVYLQKENIIDESGMPKERFSAEFPKEGPSILRIQQVVRGDSAAYFCASSPLAGGAKNIQYFGAGTRLSVL.

CDR3 sequence: CASSPLGGDYEQYF. The DNA for the CDR3 is TGCGCCAGCAGCCCCCTCGGGGGGGATTACGAGCAGTACTTC. The chain joins TRBV5-1 to TRBJ2-7; 8 bases match TRBD2. V trimming: 4 bases; J trimming: 4 bases; junction bases outside the gene matches: 7. This CDR3 has 14 residues. Germline-derived CDR1 and CDR2 are SGHRS and YFSETQ.

The J gene is TRBJ2-7, the V gene TRBV5-6, with D perhaps given as TRBD1 or TRBD2 (6 bases each). This CDR3 spans 15 amino acids. Trimming cost V 0 bases and J 0 bases, with 10 bases left between them. Germline values: CDR1 SGHDT, CDR2 YYEEEE. This CDR3 is CASSLGEGGSYEQYF. CDR3 nucleotide sequence: TGTGCCAGCAGCTTGGGTGAGGGGGGCTCCTACGAGCAGTACTTC.

The chain is built from TRBV5-1 and TRBJ2-5; D might be TRBD2 (6 bases). With 4 bases removed from V and 7 bases from J, the gap between germline ends came to 20 bases. The CDR3 is 15 amino acids. CDR1 and CDR2 (germline): SGHRS, YFSETQ. CDR3 in amino acids: CASSERASLTGTQYF. Here the CDR3 DNA reads TGCGCCAGCAGCGAGCGGGCCTCGTTAACGGGGACCCAGTACTTC.

In this sample, this clone turned up a few times. The V and J genes are TRBV18 and TRBJ1-1, with D perhaps matching TRBD1 (6 bases). The CDR3 spans 12 residues. Germline-derived CDR1 and CDR2 are KGHSH and LQKENI. Trimming shortened V by 6 bases and J by 10 bases, and 15 bases separated the two germline ends. The CDR3 nucleotides are TGTGCCAGCTCCTACACAGGGTCCGGAGCTTTCTTT. Translation gives CASSYTGSGAFF.

CDR3 nucleotides: TGTGCCAGCAGCTTTAGGGAGCAGGGGTACTACGAGCAGTACTTC. It is translated as CASSFREQGYYEQYF. This rearrangement joins TRBV7-9 to TRBJ2-7; D perhaps matches TRBD1 (6 bases). Germline values: CDR1 SEHNR, CDR2 FQNEAQ (reference sequence). CDR3 size: 15 residues. V was clipped by 3 bases and J by 3 bases, with 15 bases between them.

This rearrangement joins TRBV7-9 to TRBJ1-2; TRBD1 matches 11 bases. CDR3 size: 18 residues. The germline CDR1 and CDR2 sequences are SEHNR and FQNEAQ (reference sequence). V lost 5 bases, J lost 4 bases, and 15 bases stayed unmatched. CDR3 sequence: CASSRTGTGGVTRYGYTF. DNA of the CDR3: TGTGCCAGCAGCCGAACCGGGACAGGGGGAGTGACACGCTATGGCTACACCTTC.

This clone has only one observation. The V gene is TRBV30, the J gene TRBJ2-7, with D possibly being TRBD1 or TRBD2 (5 bases each). Germline V lookup: CDR1 GTSNPN, CDR2 SVGIG (reference sequence). V gave up 5 bases and J gave up 0 bases, with 8 bases separating them. The CDR3 is 12 amino acids. The CDR3 DNA reads as TGTGCCTGGGGGGGATACTCCTACGAGCAGTACTTC. Amino acid sequence: CAWGGYSYEQYF.

This sequence joins TRBV7-9 and TRBJ2-7; the D gene is possibly TRBD2 (6 bases). CDR3 length: 13 residues. Between the trimmed V and J ends, which lost 3 bases and 7 bases, there was a span of 13 bases. Germline CDR1 and CDR2: SEHNR and FQNEAQ (reference sequence). CDR3 residues: CASSFSGEGEQYF. CDR3 coding DNA: TGTGCCAGCAGCTTTAGCGGTGAGGGGGAGCAGTACTTC.